This T cell receptor beta chain was profiled in a study of regulatory T cells in long-lasting Graves disease (dated by TCRdb to the early 2020s). About the full investigation: Patients with newly diagnosed Graves' disease had been on antithyroid drugs for under 3 months. A total of 33 samples were covered by TCR sequencing, comprising around 13 persistent and some 20 newly diagnosed Graves' disease patients. This study used TCR sequencing and RNA sequencing of peripheral blood to compare persistent Graves' disease patients against newly diagnosed Graves' disease patients. The study took place in China and was registered as a clinical trial.

Explained via the paper, the time point label denotes: newly diagnosed GD, antithyroid drugs for less than 3 months. For both TCR sequencing and RNA sequencing, RNA was extracted from PBMCs in TRIzol. The diagnosis of Graves' disease followed American Thyroid Association guidelines. Patients were recruited from an endocrinology department in Xi'an, China. Each patient gave 7 to 9.5 milliliters of peripheral blood, collected in an EDTA anticoagulant tube. Ficoll Paque Plus density gradient separation was used to isolate PBMCs, and no further T cell sorting was done. An Agilent 2100 Bioanalyzer and agarose gel were used to check RNA quality, while a NanoDrop 2000 measured RNA concentration. The germline V gene encodes CDR1 DFQATT and CDR2 SNEGSKA (reference sequence). The CDR3 numbers 15 residues from cysteine through phenylalanine. Only the CDR3 DNA stays, 45 bases, in frame from base 1. After removal of 0 bases from V and 9 bases from J, the junction retains 9 bases not matched to a gene.

General conclusions and limits of the study: Only the TCR beta chain was sequenced and analyzed. A larger number of public clonotypes was shared among persistent patients (approximately 3,000) than among newly diagnosed patients (around 890). TRBV28, TRBJ1-2 and TRBJ2-5 were preferentially used in persistent disease, while TRBV20-1 and TRBJ2-1 were favored in newly diagnosed disease. Peripheral blood alone was examined, since thyroid tissue, which constituted the primary lesion, could not be accessed. The authors acknowledged the small sample size as a limitation that may reduce accuracy. Persistent Graves' disease patients showed lower TCR Shannon entropy and fewer highly expanded clones than newly diagnosed patients, suggesting clonal expansion.

Library method: multiplex PCR. Sequencer: Illumina HiSeq 4000. CDR3 regions were amplified by Arm-PCR with iRepertoire HTBI primers to construct TCR beta libraries. Gel purification was performed on PCR products prior to sequencing. The authors processed their data as follows. Gene usage analysis of CDR3 amino acid clonotypes used the 62 TRBV and approximately 13 TRBJ segments found across samples. COPE and FqMerger were used to merge filtered high-quality paired reads into contigs. BLAST was used to align contigs to IMGT TRBV, TRBD and TRBJ reference genes, and CDR3 was defined according to IMGT. Clonotypes above 0.1% frequency were classified as highly expanded clones. Repertoire diversity was measured by Shannon entropy, and V-J evenness by the Gini coefficient. Clonotypes shared by more than one individual were considered public. TCRdb trimmed public reads at Q25 via fastp, called clones via MiXCR and kept in-frame beta chains. Rows are unified per CDR3 protein, each entry keeping the most common DNA and genes. In this record, the V and J calls reflect TCRdb's handling and not the investigators' own analysis. The sample table holds some 560,000 distinct CDR3 sequences, of which more than 15% were seen once. The top ten hold around a quarter of the sample.

There are a few counts of this clonotype. No antigen is known for it. Base-call qualities are not available, and no considerably larger clone is one nucleotide away. These records were also assigned to another study, of T cells in Graves' hyperthyroidism and ophthalmopathy. As that second study puts it: Graves' hyperthyroidism was defined as stable when no progression to ophthalmopathy occurred over 18 months of follow-up. Hyperthyroidism patients were newly diagnosed, with disease duration under 2 months, and aged 18 to 65 years. Any patient with an uncontrolled infection, another autoimmune disease, pregnancy or lactation was excluded. Clinical symptoms, serum thyroxine and TRAb, thyroid ultrasound, and orbital computed tomography formed the basis for the diagnoses. The TCR CDR3 was subjected to a first round of RT-PCR using the HTBI primer set and the Qiagen OneStep RT-PCR kit. Most expanded thyroid clonotypes (frequency above 0.001) were also found in blood, which suggests that blood repertoires may mirror thyroid immune responses. In cross-validation, a model built on a 13 V-J signature told ophthalmopathy apart from stable hyperthyroidism with under 90% sensitivity and approximately 81% specificity, and in testing the same model reached 80%/75%. In validation, the model predicted progression to ophthalmopathy with just under 71% sensitivity and about 73% specificity, a median of approximately 6.5 months before onset. To identify TCR V-J signatures that set the groups apart, the researchers used a discovery cohort of about a hundred patients, made up of around 42 with Graves' ophthalmopathy and around 58 with stable Graves' hyperthyroidism. Whether ophthalmopathy could be predicted prospectively was tested in an independent validation cohort made up of about 18 hyperthyroidism patients plus 17 patients who later progressed to ophthalmopathy. The approximately 100 discovery patients were divided at random into training and test sets in a 7:3 ratio. In addition, the study compared T-cell repertoires in thyroid tissue and in blood from about six Graves' hyperthyroidism patients. Once sampling was done, hyperthyroidism patients were given methimazole at a starting dose of 30 mg daily, whereas ophthalmopathy patients were given high-dose intravenous methylprednisolone. A second multiplex PCR round built the libraries, followed by size selection and purification. The libraries were sequenced on an Illumina HiSeq2000 using paired-end 100 bp reads. SOAPnuke was used to process the raw data, throwing out any read that contained adapters or uncalled bases, had a mean Phred below 15, or lacked an exact constant-primer or identifier match. COPE v1.2.5 was used to merge the high-quality paired reads, and each unique nucleotide sequence was defined as a clonotype. MiTCR v1.1 was used to align the clonotypes against IMGT TRBV, TRBD and TRBJ reference segments. The analysis was restricted to V-J combinations with a frequency above 0.0001, which together covered over 99% of the repertoires. The TCS score was defined as F50 (clonal expansion) divided by E x V (chaos), with BLOSUM62-based TCRdist calculated between CDR3 peptides within each V-J. Welch's t-statistics and random forest reduced several hundred V-J features to fewer than 15, which were used in a naive Bayes classifier (R e1071). Sample size was not statistically predetermined, and blinding of investigators to group allocation was not performed. According to the paper, TCR Vbeta CDR3 sequencing was carried out on 135 peripheral blood samples, which came from 40 to 45 ophthalmopathy, 80 or so hyperthyroidism and approximately 17 progressor patients.

The sample consisted of peripheral blood mononuclear cells (PBMCs), taken at new diagnosis, from a patient treated with antithyroid drugs. The receptor comes from a woman aged 35 to 60 with Graves disease. Donor details come from another sample of the same person, matched by shared clones. The rearranged chain carries TRBV20-1 and TRBJ2-1, and 9 junction bases match TRBD2. The base sequence is TGCAGTGCTAGAGATTTGCTAGCGGGGTTTGGTGAGCAGTTCTTC. Translated, it reads CSARDLLAGFGEQFF.